The 30 T cell receptor beta chains below were found in one sample sequenced in a study of cytomegalovirus exposure and HLA in healthy donors. PCR primers comprised 60 Vbeta and 13 Jbeta primers. Profiled with immunoSEQ multiplex PCR; TCRdb holds only in-frame clones, not every one. The sample comprises fewer than 250,000 clones, around 84% of which are singletons, and around 3.6% rests with the top ten. The source material was PBMCs. These receptors were collected from a man aged 40-55 years in good health and CMV-seropositive.

This clone showed up just once. The J gene is TRBJ2-2, the V gene TRBV7-7, with D possibly TRBD2 on 6 matching bases. The CDR3 runs 16 residues. V was cut by 5 bases and J by 4 bases, with 17 bases left in between. Looked up from germline, CDR1 is SSHAT and CDR2 is FNYEAQ (reference sequence). The CDR3 nucleotides read TGTGCCAGCAGCCAGACCTCTAGCGTGGGCACCGGGGAGCTGTTTTTT. Translated: CASSQTSSVGTGELFF.

The chain recombines TRBV5-6 with TRBJ2-7; D not certain. Between the trimmed V and J ends, which lost 3 bases and 2 bases, there was a span of 15 bases. The CDR3 spans 15 residues. Germline-derived CDR1 and CDR2 are SGHDT and YYEEEE. In DNA, the CDR3 is TGTGCCAGCAGCTCGCGAAACCTGGTTACCTACGAGCAGTACTTC. It encodes CASSSRNLVTYEQYF.

This clone occurred once. The V and J genes are TRBV6-5 and TRBJ2-7; TRBD1 might be the D (6 bases). Trimming removed 3 bases at V and 2 bases at J, with 11 bases between. The CDR3 sequence is 14 residues long. From germline, CDR1 is MNHEY and CDR2 SVGAGI. The CDR3: CASSYSRGPYEQYF. As DNA, the CDR3 is TGTGCCAGCAGTTATTCCAGGGGACCCTACGAGCAGTACTTC.

This clone has just a few counts. This rearrangement joins TRBV4-1 to TRBJ1-1, with TRBD1 matching 11 bases. CDR1 and CDR2 (germline): MGHRA, YSYEKL. This CDR3 comprises 14 residues. With 4 bases clipped from V and 7 bases from J, the junction kept 5 bases outside the gene matches. CDR3 in DNA: TGCGCCAGCAGCCGGGACAGGGGGGTTGTTGAAGCTTTCTTT. Translation: CASSRDRGVVEAFF.

The V gene is TRBV5-8, the J gene TRBJ2-7; 7 bases fit TRBD1. There are 14 residues in the CDR3. Germline lookup yields CDR1 SGHTS and CDR2 YDEGEE. Unmatched junction bases numbered 7, after V lost 5 bases and J lost 2 bases. CDR3 in amino acids: CASRRTGKTYEQYF. The CDR3 nucleotides read TGTGCCAGCAGACGGACAGGTAAAACCTACGAGCAGTACTTC.

The rearrangement links TRBV6-5 to TRBJ2-7, with D uncertain. Looked up from germline, CDR1 is MNHEY and CDR2 is SVGAGI. With 5 bases removed from V and 9 bases from J, the gap between germline ends came to 11 bases. The length of the CDR3 is 11 residues. CDR3 region: CASSEALPQYF. CDR3 coding DNA: TGTGCCAGCAGTGAAGCTTTACCGCAGTACTTC.

The table lists this clone with a few counts. This sequence joins TRBV5-5 and TRBJ1-1; D not resolved. CDR1 and CDR2 from the germline V gene are SGHKS and YYEKEE (reference sequence). This CDR3 has 15 residues. Trimming stripped 4 bases from V and 1 base from J, with 14 bases between. CDR3 region: CASSALATTNTEAFF. DNA of the CDR3: TGTGCCAGCAGCGCCCTGGCCACAACGAACACTGAAGCTTTCTTT.

The gene calls are TRBV19 and TRBJ1-5, with unresolved D. CDR1 is LNHDA and CDR2 is SQIVND in the germline V gene (reference sequence). V was pared by 3 bases and J by 6 bases, with 15 bases between. The CDR3 spans 15 residues. This CDR3 reads CASSIGTVGSQPQHF. The CDR3 nucleotides read TGTGCCAGTAGTATCGGCACAGTGGGGAGTCAGCCCCAGCATTTT.

The chain uses TRBV11-2 and TRBJ2-7; possible D gene TRBD1, 6 bases. The V end was cut by 5 bases, the J end by 0 bases, with 11 bases between. CDR3 length: 14 residues. Germline CDR1 and CDR2: SGHAT and FQNNGV. CDR3 nucleotides: TGTGCCAGCAGCATACCGGGACACTCCTACGAGCAGTACTTC. This codes for CASSIPGHSYEQYF.

The V and J genes are TRBV19 and TRBJ2-1; TRBD2 agrees at 13 bases. V lost 4 bases to trimming and J lost 7 bases; unmatched junction nucleotides: 7. CDR3 length: 16 residues. Germline CDR1 is LNHDA and CDR2 is SQIVND (reference sequence). CDR3 amino acids: CASSTQLAGGGNEQFF. The CDR3 DNA follows: TGTGCCAGTAGTACTCAACTAGCGGGAGGGGGGAATGAGCAGTTCTTC.

V is TRBV7-6 and J is TRBJ2-3; TRBD1 aligns across 8 bases. This CDR3 comprises 14 residues. Germline CDR1 reads SGHVS; CDR2 reads FNYEAQ. The junction had 7 bases not matched to a gene; V was cut back by 7 bases and J by 4 bases. In DNA form, the CDR3 reads TGTGCCAGCAAGGGCCGGACAGGGCCAGATACGCAGTATTTT. Amino acid sequence: CASKGRTGPDTQYF.

This chain links TRBV5-1 with TRBJ2-1; 12 nucleotides line up with TRBD2. The CDR3 runs 18 residues. CDR1 and CDR2 (germline): SGHRS, YFSETQ. J gave up 3 bases and V 3 bases, and 10 bases lay outside the gene matches. The CDR3 nucleotides read TGCGCCAGCAGCTATGGACTAGCGGGATCTTTAGTCTACAATGAGCAGTTCTTC. Its protein is CASSYGLAGSLVYNEQFF.

This clone is a singleton in its sample. This chain links TRBV30 with TRBJ2-1; maybe TRBD1 (5 bases). The germline V gene encodes CDR1 GTSNPN and CDR2 SVGIG (reference sequence). V gave up 3 bases and J gave up 0 bases, with 12 bases separating them. The CDR3 has 15 amino acids. In DNA, the CDR3 is TGTGCCTGGAGGAAGACAGCTTTCTCCTACAATGAGCAGTTCTTC. It is translated as CAWRKTAFSYNEQFF.

This chain uses TRBV4-2 with TRBJ2-2, with 9 bases that match TRBD2. The germline CDR1 and CDR2 sequences are LGHNA and YNFKEQ. CDR3 length: 17 amino acids. The ends lost 0 bases at V and 7 bases at J; junction bases unmatched: 9. The CDR3 DNA is TGTGCCAGCAGCCAAGATTTGGCGGGAGGGCCAGTCGGGGAGCTGTTTTTT. This gives the protein CASSQDLAGGPVGELFF.

This clone was recorded many times. The rearrangement joins TRBV7-2 to TRBJ2-7; 7 bases line up with TRBD2. With 8 bases clipped from V and 3 bases from J, the junction kept 7 bases outside the gene matches. The CDR3 length is 13 residues. Germline-derived CDR1 and CDR2 are SGHTA and FQGNSA. Here the CDR3 reads CASSSSGYYEQYF. The CDR3 DNA sequence: TGTGCCAGCTCCTCTAGCGGATACTACGAGCAGTACTTC.

V is TRBV6-1 and J is TRBJ2-3; D perhaps matches TRBD2 (5 bases). Germline CDR1 reads MNHNS; CDR2 reads SASEGT. This CDR3 is built from 16 residues. Trimming shortened V by 4 bases and J by 2 bases, and 16 bases separated the two germline ends. The CDR3, as DNA: TGTGCCAGCAGTGGTGCTTGGGCGGGTCTCACAGATACGCAGTATTTT. Protein product: CASSGAWAGLTDTQYF.

This chain's CDR3 is CASSMGLTSIPQETQYF. CDR3 sequence (DNA): TGTGCCAGTAGTATGGGACTAACGAGCATCCCCCAAGAGACCCAGTACTTC. V usage is TRBV19 and J usage is TRBJ2-5; TRBD2 aligns across 7 bases. The CDR3 totals 17 residues. Germline assignment: CDR1 LNHDA and CDR2 SQIVND (reference sequence). The ends lost 3 bases at V and 1 base at J; junction bases unmatched: 11.

The chain has TRBV6-1 and TRBJ2-1, with D uncertain. Trimming removed 7 bases from V and 4 bases from J, with 5 bases in between. This CDR3 contains 11 residues. The V gene's germline CDR1 is MNHNS and CDR2 SASEGT. The CDR3 loop reads CASTRYNEQFF. Written as DNA, the CDR3 is TGTGCCAGCACTAGATACAATGAGCAGTTCTTC.

V gene TRBV5-1 combines with J gene TRBJ1-1, with TRBD1 matching over 8 bases. This CDR3 has 15 amino acids. Germline V CDR1 and CDR2: SGHRS, YFSETQ. J lost 1 base, V lost 4 bases, and 6 bases had no gene match. The CDR3 region is CASSRQGRTNTEAFF. The CDR3 DNA reads TGCGCCAGCAGCCGACAGGGGAGGACGAACACTGAAGCTTTCTTT.

The rearrangement links TRBV19 to TRBJ2-7; 9 bases line up with TRBD1. V trimming: 2 bases; J trimming: 6 bases; junction bases outside the gene matches: 5. The germline CDR1 and CDR2 sequences are LNHDA and SQIVND (reference sequence). The CDR3 contains 14 residues. The CDR3 region is CASSIRDRVAEQYF. The CDR3 bases are TGTGCCAGTAGTATAAGGGACAGGGTGGCCGAGCAGTACTTC.

J is TRBJ2-3 and V is TRBV6-5, with TRBD2 as a possible D gene (5 bases). The V end was cut by 2 bases, the J end by 0 bases, with 9 bases between. The CDR3 spans 15 residues. Per germline, CDR1 MNHEY and CDR2 SVGAGI. The CDR3: CASSYGRTSTDTQYF. The CDR3 DNA is TGTGCCAGCAGTTACGGAAGGACTAGCACAGATACGCAGTATTTT.

The chain joins TRBV10-1 to TRBJ2-7, with 7 bases aligning to TRBD2. This CDR3 comprises 13 residues. V shed 4 bases, J shed 6 bases, and the junction held 6 bases outside the gene matches. The germline V gene has CDR1 WNHNN and CDR2 SYGVQD (reference sequence). Here the CDR3 reads CASSGTGGGEQYF. The CDR3 DNA reads TGCGCCAGCAGTGGTACAGGCGGGGGCGAGCAGTACTTC.

The chain carries TRBV6-5 and TRBJ2-3; tentatively, D is TRBD2 (6 bases). This CDR3 region has 15 residues. Between the trimmed V and J ends, which lost 2 bases and 0 bases, there was a span of 9 bases. The germline gives CDR1 MNHEY, CDR2 SVGAGI. The CDR3 region is CASSYRGTSTDTQYF. Here the CDR3 DNA reads TGTGCCAGCAGTTACCGGGGGACTAGCACAGATACGCAGTATTTT.

The V gene is TRBV7-8, the J gene TRBJ2-5; 8 positions match TRBD2. With 2 bases clipped from V and 5 bases from J, the junction kept 1 base outside the gene matches. CDR3 length: 13 amino acids. Germline CDR1 SGHVS, CDR2 FQNEAQ. The CDR3 region is CASSLSGSETQYF. DNA for the CDR3: TGTGCCAGCAGCTTAAGCGGGAGCGAGACCCAGTACTTC.

A few counts support this clone. The CDR3 region is CASSRVGSGQYF. CDR3 nucleotide sequence: TGTGCCAGCAGCCGAGTAGGCAGCGGCCAGTACTTC. The rearrangement uses TRBV9 and TRBJ2-5, with TRBD2 as a possible D gene (5 bases). Trimming took 4 bases from V and 10 from J, leaving 14 bases between them. This CDR3 is built from 12 residues. CDR1 is SGDLS, CDR2 YYNGEE, per germline.

The DNA for the CDR3 is TGTGCCAGCAGTGAATCGGGGGAAAAACTGTTTTTT. Translated, it gives CASSESGEKLFF. The gene calls are TRBV25-1 and TRBJ1-4; D uncertain. This CDR3 contains 12 residues. Trimming cost V 1 base and J 8 bases, with 5 bases left between them. Per germline, CDR1 MGHDK and CDR2 SYGVNS.

The chain carries TRBV10-3 and TRBJ2-2, with 7 bases aligning to TRBD1. This CDR3 has 14 residues. V gave up 4 bases and J gave up 1 base; unmatched junction bases: 0. Germline CDR1 is ENHRY and CDR2 is SYGVKD. The CDR3 loop is CAISGTGNTGELFF. The CDR3 region has the DNA TGTGCCATCAGTGGGACAGGGAACACCGGGGAGCTGTTTTTT.

The CDR3 sequence is CASLAGSSYEQYF. CDR3 sequence (DNA): TGTGCCAGCTTAGCCGGCAGCTCCTACGAGCAGTACTTC. This chain connects TRBV7-6 to TRBJ2-7; no reliable D call. The CDR3 contains 13 residues. Germline V gives CDR1 SGHVS, CDR2 FNYEAQ. Between the trimmed V and J ends, which lost 8 bases and 0 bases, there was a span of 11 bases.

Comment on this clone: Other DNA variants within this sample encode the same CDR3. The V and J genes are TRBV7-8 and TRBJ2-7; 7 bases agree with TRBD1. The CDR3 consists of 14 residues. Per germline, CDR1 SGHVS and CDR2 FQNEAQ. With 1 base clipped from V and 3 bases from J, the junction kept 3 bases outside the gene matches. The CDR3 loop is CASSLGQGVYEQYF. CDR3 bases: TGTGCCAGCAGCTTAGGACAGGGCGTCTACGAGCAGTACTTC.

This clone has more than one count but fewer than ten. The genes are TRBV18 and TRBJ2-3; the match to TRBD2 covers 14 bases. Germline-derived CDR1 and CDR2 are KGHSH and LQKENI. Trimming cost V 3 bases and J 1 base; bases outside gene matches: 3. This CDR3 comprises 17 residues. The DNA of the CDR3 is TGTGCCAGCTCACCCGGACTAGCGGGAGGAGGCACAGATACGCAGTATTTT. Its protein product is CASSPGLAGGGTDTQYF. Variable domain in full (rest from reference TRBV18 and TRBJ2-3): NAGVMQNPRHLVRRRGQEARLRCSPMKGHSHVYWYRQLPEEGLKFMVYLQKENIIDESGMPKERFSAEFPKEGPSILRIQQVVRGDSAAYFCASSPGLAGGGTDTQYFGPGTRLTVL.